This T cell receptor beta chain is drawn from a study of T cell responses to AZD1222 COVID-19 vaccine. Study results and limitations: Breadth and depth of Spike-specific TCRs rose after two AZD1222 doses.

Sequencing was performed with immunoSEQ multiplex PCR; in TCRdb, only in-frame clones are kept and a portion is missing. The data contain over 85,000 clones, roughly 84% of them singletons. With regard to this clone: The antigen remains unidentified.

This specimen was peripheral blood, taken on day 0 of AZD1222 vaccination. This clonotype was sampled from an adult in good health.

The CDR3 protein is CASSLRLNTEAFF. As DNA, the CDR3 is TGTGCCAGCAGCCTAAGACTGAACACTGAAGCTTTCTTT. V gene TRBV3-1 (or the pseudogene TRBV3-2) combines with J gene TRBJ1-1; no definite D call. CDR1 and CDR2 from the germline V gene are LGHDT and YNNKEL (reference sequence). The CDR3 sequence is 13 residues long. Trimming left V 4 bases short and J 0 bases short, with 6 bases between.